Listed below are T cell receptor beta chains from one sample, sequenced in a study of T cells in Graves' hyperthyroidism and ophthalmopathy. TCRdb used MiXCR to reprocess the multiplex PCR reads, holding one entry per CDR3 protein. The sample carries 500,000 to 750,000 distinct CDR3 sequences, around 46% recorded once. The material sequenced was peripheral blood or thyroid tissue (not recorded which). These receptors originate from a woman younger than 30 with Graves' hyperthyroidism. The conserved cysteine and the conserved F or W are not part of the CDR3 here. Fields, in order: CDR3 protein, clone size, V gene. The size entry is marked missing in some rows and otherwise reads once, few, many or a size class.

CDR3aa: ASSVAGSPGNTIY
abundance: -
v_gene: TRBV9

CDR3aa: ATSRVRDEQF
abundance: few
v_gene: TRBV15

CDR3aa: SLEGRVGYT
abundance: -
v_gene: TRBV29-1

CDR3aa: ASSLGFEKETQY
abundance: many
v_gene: TRBV7-9

CDR3aa: SVGQGGNEQF
abundance: once
v_gene: TRBV29-1

CDR3aa: ASRRDPTAGYGYT
abundance: -
v_gene: TRBV5-1

CDR3aa: ASTEIAGARGELF
abundance: -
v_gene: TRBV6-5

CDR3aa: SVGQLASSWGVNTEAF
abundance: many
v_gene: TRBV29-1

CDR3aa: ASSQDRGGTEAF
abundance: many
v_gene: TRBV2

CDR3aa: ASSARGVDEQY
abundance: many
v_gene: TRBV9

CDR3aa: ASRSGSDEQY
abundance: -
v_gene: TRBV12-3/TRBV12-4

CDR3aa: ASSSLLAAYGALETQY
abundance: -
v_gene: TRBV7-2

CDR3aa: SARPLGAGANVLT
abundance: -
v_gene: TRBV20-1